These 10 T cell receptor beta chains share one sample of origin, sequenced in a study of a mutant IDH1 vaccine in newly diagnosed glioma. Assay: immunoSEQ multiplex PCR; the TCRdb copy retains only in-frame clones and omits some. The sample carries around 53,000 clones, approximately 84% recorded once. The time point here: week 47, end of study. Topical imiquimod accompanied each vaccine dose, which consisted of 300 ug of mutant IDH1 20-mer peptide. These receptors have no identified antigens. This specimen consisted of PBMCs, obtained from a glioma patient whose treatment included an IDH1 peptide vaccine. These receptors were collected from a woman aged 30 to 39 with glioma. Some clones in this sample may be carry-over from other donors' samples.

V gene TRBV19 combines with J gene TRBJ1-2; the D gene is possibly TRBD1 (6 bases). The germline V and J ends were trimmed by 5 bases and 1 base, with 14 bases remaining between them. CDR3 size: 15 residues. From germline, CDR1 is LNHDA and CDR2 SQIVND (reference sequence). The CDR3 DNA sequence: TGTGCCAGTAGTCCCGGCGGCAGGGGTAACTATGGCTACACCTTC. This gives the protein CASSPGGRGNYGYTF.

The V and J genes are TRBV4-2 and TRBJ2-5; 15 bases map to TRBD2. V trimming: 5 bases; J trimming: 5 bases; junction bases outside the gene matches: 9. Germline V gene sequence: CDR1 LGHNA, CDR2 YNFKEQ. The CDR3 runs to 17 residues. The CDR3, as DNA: TGTGCCAGCAGCTCCCGGACTAGCGGGGGGGGGATGGAGACCCAGTACTTC. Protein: CASSSRTSGGGMETQYF.

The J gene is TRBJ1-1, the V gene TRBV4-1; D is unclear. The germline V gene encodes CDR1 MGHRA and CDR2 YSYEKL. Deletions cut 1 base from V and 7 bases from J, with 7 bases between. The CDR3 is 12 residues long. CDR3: CASSQVVGEAFF. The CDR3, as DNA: TGCGCCAGCAGCCAAGTGGTGGGTGAAGCTTTCTTT.

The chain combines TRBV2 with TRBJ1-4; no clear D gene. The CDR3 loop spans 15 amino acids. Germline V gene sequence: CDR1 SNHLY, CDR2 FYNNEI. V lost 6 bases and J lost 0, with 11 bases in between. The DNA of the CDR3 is TGTGCCAGCAGCTTTGACCGAACAACTAATGAAAAACTGTTTTTT. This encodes CASSFDRTTNEKLFF.

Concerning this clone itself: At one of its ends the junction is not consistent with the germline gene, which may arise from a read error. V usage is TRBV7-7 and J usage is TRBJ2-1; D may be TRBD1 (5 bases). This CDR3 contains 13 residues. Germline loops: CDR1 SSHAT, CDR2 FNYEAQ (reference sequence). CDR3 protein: CASSLTEYNEQFF. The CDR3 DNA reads TGTGCTAGCAGCTTGACAGAATACAATGAGCAGTTCTTC.

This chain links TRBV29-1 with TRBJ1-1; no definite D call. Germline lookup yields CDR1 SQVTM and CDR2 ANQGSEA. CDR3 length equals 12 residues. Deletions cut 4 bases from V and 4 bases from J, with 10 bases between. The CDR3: CSVVEGTTEAFF. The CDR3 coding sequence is TGCAGCGTTGTGGAGGGCACCACTGAAGCTTTCTTT.

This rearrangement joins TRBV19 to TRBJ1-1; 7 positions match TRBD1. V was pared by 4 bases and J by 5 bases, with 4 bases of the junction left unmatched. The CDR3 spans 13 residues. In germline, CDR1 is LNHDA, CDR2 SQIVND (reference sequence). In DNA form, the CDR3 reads TGTGCCAGTAGTACGACAGGGTATACTGAAGCTTTCTTT. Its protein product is CASSTTGYTEAFF.

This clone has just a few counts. The CDR3 here is CAWSVGLDEGYEQYF. The CDR3 DNA is TGTGCCTGGAGTGTAGGACTGGATGAGGGCTACGAGCAGTACTTC. The chain employs TRBV30 and TRBJ2-7; tentative D call: TRBD2 (5 bases). The CDR3 is made up of 15 amino acids. Per the germline V gene, CDR1 is GTSNPN and CDR2 is SVGIG (reference sequence). The V end was cut by 0 bases, the J end by 3 bases, with 15 bases between.

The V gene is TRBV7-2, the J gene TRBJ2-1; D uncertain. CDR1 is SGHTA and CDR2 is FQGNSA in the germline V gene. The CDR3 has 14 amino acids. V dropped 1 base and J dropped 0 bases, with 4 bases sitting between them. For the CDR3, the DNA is TGTGCCAGCAGCTTAGGGCTCTCCTACAATGAGCAGTTCTTC. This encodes CASSLGLSYNEQFF.

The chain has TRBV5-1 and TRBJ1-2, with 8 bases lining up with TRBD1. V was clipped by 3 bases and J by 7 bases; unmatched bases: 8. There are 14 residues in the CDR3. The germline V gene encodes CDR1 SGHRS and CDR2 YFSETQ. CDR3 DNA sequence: TGCGCCAGCAGCTCGGGGGGGACAGGTGGTGGCTACACCTTC. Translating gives CASSSGGTGGGYTF.